The following is a T cell receptor beta chain sequence with its context. V lost 0 bases and J 3 bases, leaving 13 bases between the germline ends. The CDR3 has 17 residues. CDR1 and CDR2 (germline): SGHDT, YYEEEE. These data come from a study of blood T cell repertoires in COVID-19. Study details: Donors in the United States, Italy and Spain gave samples during acute or convalescent COVID-19. T cells, B-cell-depleted T cells, or PBMCs supplied cDNA or gDNA.

Assay: immunoSEQ multiplex PCR; the TCRdb copy retains only in-frame clones and omits some. The sample has under 200,000 clones; 85% to 90% are singletons. This clonotype originated in a woman aged 70-85 years with COVID-19, enrolled during active disease. Sequences were obtained from peripheral blood. The chain joins TRBV5-6 to TRBJ1-6, with a weak D call TRBD1 (5 bases). CDR3: CASSLAHGRDYNSPLHF. CDR3 DNA: TGTGCCAGCAGCTTGGCCCACGGCAGGGACTATAATTCACCCCTCCACTTT.